This T cell receptor beta chain was found in a study of T cell responses to AZD1222 COVID-19 vaccine. Only in-frame clones appear in the TCRdb table, and some are missing; sequencing was by immunoSEQ multiplex PCR. Of some 84,000 clones listed, 80% to 90% are singletons. The germline CDR1 and CDR2 sequences are KGHSH and LQKENI. V was clipped by 2 bases and J by 6 bases, with 7 bases between them. The CDR3 runs to 12 residues. For this clone: Its target is not known.

Overall study findings and caveats: Among AZD1222 vaccinees, only 5 to 7 were seropositive at baseline. White British donors predominated, females outnumbered males, and clonal diversity was possibly underestimated. At 160-218 and 743-854, vaccine-associated CD4 TCRs were dominant, and they spanned spike.

The chain joins TRBV18 to TRBJ1-1, with D unresolved. The specimen comprised peripheral blood, sampled on day 0 of AZD1222 vaccination. The sequence was collected from an adult in good health. As DNA, the CDR3 is TGTGCCAGCTCACCAGTATACCCTGAAGCTTTCTTT. It encodes CASSPVYPEAFF.